The 5 T cell receptor beta chains below all came from one sample that was sequenced in a study of T cells expressing NK-cell markers. With the 5' RACE reads reprocessed, TCRdb shows one record per CDR3 protein and no DNA. Here the sample table reports some 460,000 distinct CDR3 sequences. Sequenced sample: blood T cells: a sorted CD56 or NKG2C T cell subset, CD4+ or CD8+ T cells, or bulk PBMC T cells (not recorded which). The receptors originated from a woman in her forties or fifties in good health.

This chain links TRBV5-6 with TRBJ2-4. Germline CDR1 is SGHDT and CDR2 is YYEEEE. The CDR3 is 13 amino acids. CDR3 amino acids: CASSQTGPNIQYF.

V gene TRBV20-1 combines with J gene TRBJ2-3; TCRdb names TRBD2, which stays unverified in the absence of DNA. CDR1 is DFQATT and CDR2 is SNEGSKA in the germline V gene (reference sequence). CDR3 length equals 16 residues. CDR3 in amino acids: CSARAELAGDLDTQYF.

This sequence joins TRBV7-9 and TRBJ2-2. This CDR3 spans 20 amino acids. The germline gives CDR1 SEHNR, CDR2 FQNEAQ (reference sequence). CDR3 in amino acids: CASSLEAKLLELAHGGELFF.

The rearrangement uses TRBV12-5 and TRBJ2-2. This CDR3 spans 14 amino acids. The germline V gene encodes CDR1 LGHNT and CDR2 FRNRAP. The CDR3 here is CASGLPTNTGELFF.

The chain uses TRBV12-3 or TRBV12-4 and TRBJ2-7; TCRdb's D call of TRBD1 is untestable without DNA. The CDR3 loop spans 13 amino acids. CDR3 sequence reads: CASGQGFPYEQYF.